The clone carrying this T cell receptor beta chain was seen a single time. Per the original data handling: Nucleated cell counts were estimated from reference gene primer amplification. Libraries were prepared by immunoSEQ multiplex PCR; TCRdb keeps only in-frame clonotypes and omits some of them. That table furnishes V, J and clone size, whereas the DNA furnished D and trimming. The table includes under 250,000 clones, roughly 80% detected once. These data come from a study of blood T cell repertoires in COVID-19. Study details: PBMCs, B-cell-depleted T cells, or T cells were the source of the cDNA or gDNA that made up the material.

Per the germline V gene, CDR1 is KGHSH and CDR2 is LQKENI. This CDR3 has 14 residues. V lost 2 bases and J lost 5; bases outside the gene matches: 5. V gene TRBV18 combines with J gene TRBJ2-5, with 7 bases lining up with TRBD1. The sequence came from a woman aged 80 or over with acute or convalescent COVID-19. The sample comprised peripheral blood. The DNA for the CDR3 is TGTGCCAGCTCACCAAGTCAGGGGGTGGAGACCCAGTACTTC. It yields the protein CASSPSQGVETQYF.